This is a list of T cell receptor beta chains from one sample in a study of glioma-infiltrating T cells. TCRdb reprocessed the multiplex PCR reads via MiXCR and lists one record per CDR3 protein. Of 90,000 to 110,000 distinct CDR3 sequences in the sample, approximately 26% were seen once. The sequencing sample was made of glioma tissue, nonneoplastic brain tissue, or PBMCs (not recorded which). The receptors originated from a human donor with low-grade glioma or glioblastoma, undergoing nonglioma brain surgery, or in good health (not recorded which). CDR3s include the opening cysteine and the closing phenylalanine or tryptophan. The D gene is left open where the match is weak. The size entry is marked missing in some rows and otherwise reads once, few, many or a size class.

j_gene: TRBJ1-1
v_gene: TRBV27
abundance: many
d_gene: NA
CDR3aa: CASSLRVFAEAFF
CDR3nt: TGTGCCAGCAGTTTACGGGTCTTTGCTGAAGCTTTCTTT

j_gene: TRBJ2-3
v_gene: TRBV2
abundance: NA
d_gene: NA
CDR3aa: CASSSNGATDTQYF
CDR3nt: TGTGCCAGCAGTTCGAACGGGGCCACAGATACGCAGTATTTT

j_gene: TRBJ2-5
v_gene: TRBV4-1
abundance: many
d_gene: NA
CDR3aa: CASSQVLGGRGRQETQYF
CDR3nt: TGCGCCAGCAGCCAAGTACTGGGGGGGCGGGGGCGCCAAGAGACCCAGTACTTC

j_gene: TRBJ2-1
v_gene: TRBV4-1
abundance: NA
d_gene: TRBD2
CDR3aa: CASSELAGGTYNGQFF
CDR3nt: TGTGCCAGCAGTGAACTGGCGGGAGGTACATACAATGGGCAGTTCTTC

j_gene: TRBJ2-2
v_gene: TRBV18
abundance: many
d_gene: TRBD1
CDR3aa: CASSPPGTGEHGELFF
CDR3nt: TGTGCCAGCTCACCCCCAGGGACAGGCGAGCACGGGGAGCTGTTTTTT

j_gene: TRBJ2-7
v_gene: TRBV7-2
abundance: many
d_gene: TRBD2
CDR3aa: CASSLAASGGGEQYF
CDR3nt: TGTGCCAGCAGCTTAGCAGCTAGCGGGGGGGGCGAGCAGTACTTC

j_gene: TRBJ1-1
v_gene: TRBV10-3
abundance: NA
d_gene: NA
CDR3aa: CAISDQGGTEAFF
CDR3nt: TGTGCCATCAGTGACCAGGGTGGCACTGAAGCTTTCTTT

j_gene: TRBJ1-1
v_gene: TRBV6-2/TRBV6-3
abundance: NA
d_gene: NA
CDR3aa: CASSYGQGTTEAFF
CDR3nt: TGTGCCAGCAGTTACGGGCAGGGAACCACTGAAGCTTTCTTT

j_gene: TRBJ2-1
v_gene: TRBV20-1
abundance: many
d_gene: NA
CDR3aa: CSALGVADEQFF
CDR3nt: TGCAGTGCTCTAGGGGTAGCTGATGAGCAGTTCTTC

j_gene: TRBJ2-1
v_gene: TRBV18
abundance: many
d_gene: NA
CDR3aa: CASSPQGSSYNEQFF
CDR3nt: TGTGCCAGCTCCCCTCAGGGAAGCTCCTACAATGAGCAGTTCTTC

j_gene: TRBJ2-7
v_gene: TRBV7-2
abundance: many
d_gene: NA
CDR3aa: CASSLENNAAVSEQYF
CDR3nt: TGTGCCAGCAGCTTAGAAAATAACGCGGCCGTCTCCGAGCAGTACTTC

j_gene: TRBJ1-1
v_gene: TRBV25-1
abundance: few
d_gene: NA
CDR3aa: CASSEFPPTEPKNTEAFF
CDR3nt: TGTGCCAGCAGTGAATTCCCCCCCACGGAACCGAAGAACACTGAAGCTTTCTTT

j_gene: TRBJ1-1
v_gene: TRBV14
abundance: NA
d_gene: NA
CDR3aa: CASSQEGGLPGAEAFF
CDR3nt: TGTGCCAGCAGCCAAGAGGGGGGACTTCCGGGCGCTGAAGCTTTCTTT

j_gene: TRBJ2-2
v_gene: TRBV7-3
abundance: NA
d_gene: NA
CDR3aa: CASSPTGGAGGELFF
CDR3nt: TGTGCCAGCAGCCCCACGGGGGGCGCCGGCGGGGAGCTGTTTTTT

j_gene: TRBJ1-5
v_gene: TRBV12-3/TRBV12-4
abundance: many
d_gene: NA
CDR3aa: CATGVTGNQPQHF
CDR3nt: TGTGCCACAGGGGTAACAGGCAATCAGCCCCAGCATTTT

j_gene: TRBJ2-3
v_gene: TRBV28
abundance: many
d_gene: NA
CDR3aa: CASSLDESGTQYF
CDR3nt: TGTGCCAGCAGCCTGGATGAATCGGGTACGCAGTATTTT

j_gene: TRBJ1-1
v_gene: TRBV20-1
abundance: many
d_gene: NA
CDR3aa: CSASLGGTEAFF
CDR3nt: TGCAGTGCTAGTCTGGGGGGGACTGAAGCTTTCTTT

j_gene: TRBJ2-5
v_gene: TRBV18
abundance: few
d_gene: NA
CDR3aa: CASSQKETQYF
CDR3nt: TGTGCCAGCTCACAGAAGGAGACCCAGTACTTC

j_gene: TRBJ2-3
v_gene: TRBV4-3
abundance: many
d_gene: NA
CDR3aa: CASSPRKDTQYF
CDR3nt: TGCGCCAGCAGCCCCCGGAAAGATACGCAGTATTTT

j_gene: TRBJ2-7
v_gene: TRBV7-9
abundance: few
d_gene: NA
CDR3aa: CASSTTPTVYEQYF
CDR3nt: TGTGCCAGCAGCACCACCCCGACGGTCTACGAGCAGTACTTC

j_gene: TRBJ1-1
v_gene: TRBV12-3/TRBV12-4
abundance: few
d_gene: TRBD1
CDR3aa: CASRGGGNTEAFF
CDR3nt: TGTGCCAGCAGAGGGGGCGGGAACACTGAAGCTTTCTTT

j_gene: TRBJ1-5
v_gene: TRBV19
abundance: many
d_gene: NA
CDR3aa: CASSLEGGRYSNQPQHF
CDR3nt: TGTGCCAGTAGCCTAGAAGGAGGGCGGTATAGCAATCAGCCCCAGCATTTT

j_gene: TRBJ2-7
v_gene: TRBV25-1
abundance: many
d_gene: TRBD2
CDR3aa: CASSELISGTYEQYF
CDR3nt: TGTGCCAGCAGTGAATTGATTAGCGGGACATATGAGCAGTACTTC

j_gene: TRBJ1-2
v_gene: TRBV7-2
abundance: many
d_gene: TRBD1
CDR3aa: CASSSTGQGVDYGYTF
CDR3nt: TGTGCCAGCAGCTCAACGGGACAGGGGGTTGACTATGGCTACACCTTC

j_gene: TRBJ2-1
v_gene: TRBV6-1
abundance: many
d_gene: TRBD1
CDR3aa: CASSVGQGWRQFF
CDR3nt: TGTGCCAGCAGTGTTGGACAGGGATGGAGGCAGTTCTTC

j_gene: TRBJ2-7
v_gene: TRBV20-1
abundance: NA
d_gene: TRBD1
CDR3aa: CCARRPGQGYYEQYF
CDR3nt: TGCTGTGCTAGAAGACCTGGACAGGGTTACTACGAGCAGTACTTC

j_gene: TRBJ2-1
v_gene: TRBV29-1
abundance: NA
d_gene: TRBD2
CDR3aa: CSVRGPSGSYNEQFF
CDR3nt: TGCAGCGTAAGGGGACCTAGCGGCTCCTACAATGAGCAGTTCTTC

j_gene: TRBJ2-1
v_gene: TRBV7-6
abundance: NA
d_gene: NA
CDR3aa: CASSLALGLAGNEQF
CDR3nt: TGTGCTAGCAGCTTAGCGTTAGGGCTAGCAGGCAATGAGCAATTC